These 11 T cell receptor beta chains were sequenced from one sample in a study of blood T cell repertoires in COVID-19. The assay was immunoSEQ multiplex PCR, and TCRdb's table has in-frame clones only and misses some. The sample consists of some 490,000 clones, approximately 85% of them appearing once. The source material was peripheral blood. The receptors were gathered from a human donor in a cohort sampled during active COVID-19.

This clone has at least ten counts. The chain joins TRBV5-1 to TRBJ2-1; D perhaps matches TRBD2 (6 bases). Germline V lookup: CDR1 SGHRS, CDR2 YFSETQ. The CDR3 sequence is 16 residues long. The V gene lost 0 bases and the J gene lost 5 bases, with 15 bases spanning the gap. CDR3 sequence (DNA): TGCGCCAGCAGCTTGGAGGAGGGGCTTGGGAACAATGAGCAGTTCTTC. Protein: CASSLEEGLGNNEQFF.

The chain carries TRBV24-1 and TRBJ1-2; TRBD1 might be the D (6 bases). The CDR3 contains 19 residues. Germline V gene data show CDR1 as KGHDR and CDR2 as SFDVKD. Trimming took off 0 bases at V and 1 base at J, with 20 bases between the two ends. Here the CDR3 reads CATSDLRGGPSPLNYGYTF. The CDR3, as DNA: TGTGCCACCAGTGATTTGCGGGGGGGCCCCTCCCCGCTTAACTATGGCTACACCTTC.

This clone was detected only a few times. The gene calls are TRBV30 and TRBJ1-1, with 7 bases fitting TRBD1. J was trimmed by 10 bases and V by 0 bases; bases with no gene match: 8. The germline gives CDR1 GTSNPN, CDR2 SVGIG (reference sequence). The length of the CDR3 is 13 residues. The DNA of the CDR3 is TGTGCCTGGAGTGTCGACACAGGGGATCGAGCTTTCTTT. Its protein product is CAWSVDTGDRAFF. Variable domain in full (rest from reference TRBV30 and TRBJ1-1): SQTIHQWPATLVQPVGSPLSLECTVEGTSNPNLYWYRQAAGRGLQLLFYSVGIGQISSEVPQNLSASRPQDRQFILSSKKLLLSDSGFYLCAWSVDTGDRAFFGQGTRLTVV.

Comments on this clone: Other DNA sequences in this sample translate to the same CDR3. The chain has TRBV7-2 and TRBJ1-5, with TRBD1 identical over 10 bases. V trimming: 4 bases; J trimming: 5 bases; junction bases outside the gene matches: 2. The V gene's germline CDR1 is SGHTA and CDR2 FQGNSA. The CDR3 extends over 14 amino acids. The CDR3 reads CASSSDRGYQPQHF. The CDR3 region has the DNA TGTGCCAGCAGCTCGGACAGGGGGTATCAGCCCCAGCATTTT.

This clone has more than one count but fewer than ten. The V call is TRBV19, the J call TRBJ1-5, with TRBD1 identical over 7 bases. V dropped 6 bases and J dropped 4; count of bases not matched to a gene: 12. CDR1 and CDR2 from the germline V gene are LNHDA and SQIVND (reference sequence). CDR3 length: 16 amino acids. The CDR3 DNA sequence: TGTGCCAGTAGCCCATTTGAACAGGGGCCAAATCAGCCCCAGCATTTT. Translating gives CASSPFEQGPNQPQHF.

Here the CDR3 reads CASNPSGRDGKAYNEQFF. The CDR3 bases are TGTGCCAGCAACCCCAGTGGGCGGGATGGGAAGGCCTACAATGAGCAGTTCTTC. J is TRBJ2-1 and V is TRBV21-1; the table assigns TRBD2, which was not confirmed against the DNA. TRBV21-1 is shown as a pseudogene. The CDR3 has 18 amino acids.

The rearrangement uses TRBV7-8 and TRBJ2-1; D perhaps matches TRBD2 (5 bases). CDR1 and CDR2 from the germline V gene are SGHVS and FQNEAQ. V lost 5 bases, J lost 3 bases, and 17 bases lay in between. The CDR3 is made up of 16 amino acids. CDR3 bases: TGTGCCAGCAGCCCCCAGAGGGTAGGGAACTACAATGAGCAGTTCTTC. Its protein is CASSPQRVGNYNEQFF.

This rearrangement joins TRBV5-4 to TRBJ2-4; a possible D gene is TRBD2 (5 bases). Trimming pared 0 bases from V and 0 bases from J, leaving 7 bases between. CDR1 is SGHNT and CDR2 is YYREEE in the germline V gene (reference sequence). This CDR3 is 15 amino acids long. CDR3 in amino acids: CASSLAGVAKNIQYF. The CDR3 nucleotides are TGTGCCAGCAGCTTGGCCGGGGTAGCCAAAAACATTCAGTACTTC.

This clone has more than one count but fewer than ten. The chain links TRBV10-3 to TRBJ2-7; D is perhaps TRBD2 (6 bases). This CDR3 region has 14 residues. The germline gives CDR1 ENHRY, CDR2 SYGVKD. V was pared by 5 bases and J by 2 bases, with 13 bases between. The CDR3 reads CAISQGLQTYEQYF. The CDR3, as DNA: TGTGCCATCAGTCAGGGACTCCAGACCTACGAGCAGTACTTC.

The rearrangement uses TRBV19 and TRBJ2-2, with a tentative D call TRBD1 (5 bases). CDR3 length: 15 amino acids. The V end was cut by 9 bases, the J end by 1 base, with 15 bases between. Germline-derived CDR1 and CDR2 are LNHDA and SQIVND (reference sequence). The CDR3 loop reads CASKDGDRNTGELFF. DNA for the CDR3: TGTGCCAGCAAGGACGGCGACAGGAACACCGGGGAGCTGTTTTTT.

This clone was recorded once. The chain couples TRBV30 to TRBJ1-1; TRBD1 aligns across 8 bases. In germline, CDR1 is GTSNPN, CDR2 SVGIG (reference sequence). The CDR3 runs 13 residues. The J segment lost 5 bases and the V segment lost 2 bases, leaving 4 bases of the junction unmatched. The CDR3 loop is CAWSSNRGTEAFF. CDR3 in DNA: TGTGCCTGGAGTTCGAACAGGGGGACTGAAGCTTTCTTT.